The source of this T cell receptor (beta chain) is a study of blood T cell repertoires in COVID-19. For the study at large: There were acute and convalescent COVID-19 samples, and they came from the United States, Italy and Spain. Nucleic acid was either cDNA or gDNA, and it came from T cells, B-cell-depleted T cells, or PBMCs.

In the original analysis: Cell counts per sample came from amplifying reference gene primers. Sequencing used immunoSEQ multiplex PCR; TCRdb keeps in-frame clones, though not all of them. Clone size and V and J calls were adopted from that table, with D and trimming inferred from the DNA. The table lists more than 85,000 clones, roughly 79% of them singletons, with approximately 10% in the top ten. The germline gives CDR1 LGHNA, CDR2 YNFKEQ. This CDR3 comprises 15 residues. After removal of 4 bases from V and 5 bases from J, the junction contained 8 bases not matched to a gene. V usage is TRBV4-2 and J usage is TRBJ2-7, with TRBD1 identical over 10 bases. This sequence was found in a woman aged 70-85 years with acute or convalescent COVID-19. The sample comprised peripheral blood. The chain's CDR3 is CASSPQGGQGHEQYF. CDR3 in DNA: TGTGCCAGCAGCCCCCAGGGGGGACAGGGGCACGAGCAGTACTTC.